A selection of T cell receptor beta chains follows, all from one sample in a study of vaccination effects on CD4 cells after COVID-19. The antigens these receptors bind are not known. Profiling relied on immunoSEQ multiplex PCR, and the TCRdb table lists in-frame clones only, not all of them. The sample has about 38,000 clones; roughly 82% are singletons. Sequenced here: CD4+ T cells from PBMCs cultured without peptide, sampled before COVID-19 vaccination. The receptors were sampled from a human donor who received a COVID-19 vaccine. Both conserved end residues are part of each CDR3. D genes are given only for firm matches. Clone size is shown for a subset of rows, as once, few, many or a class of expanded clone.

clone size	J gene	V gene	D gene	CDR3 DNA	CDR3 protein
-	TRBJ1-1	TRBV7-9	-	TGTGCCAGCAGCTTAGCGGCCGAGAACACTGAAGCTTTCTTT	CASSLAAENTEAFF
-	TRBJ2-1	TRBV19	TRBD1	TGTGCCAGTAGGGGACAGGGGACCTCAATTACCTCCTACAATGAGCAGTTCTTC	CASRGQGTSITSYNEQFF
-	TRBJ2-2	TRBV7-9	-	TGTGCCACAGACAGATTCGCGAACACCGGGGAGCTGTTTTTT	CATDRFANTGELFF
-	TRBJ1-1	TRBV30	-	TGTGCCTGGAGTAGGATAAACACTGAAGCTTTCTTT	CAWSRINTEAFF
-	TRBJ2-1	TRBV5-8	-	TGTGCCAGCAGTCCCGGGAGAGGAAGCTCCTACAATGAGCAGTTCTTC	CASSPGRGSSYNEQFF
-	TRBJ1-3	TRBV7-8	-	TGTGCCAGCAGCTTAGATATCAGGGGCTCTGGAAACACCATATATTTT	CASSLDIRGSGNTIYF
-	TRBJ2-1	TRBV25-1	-	TGTGCCAGCAGTGAATCGGGGGCCCGGGATGAGCAGTTCTTC	CASSESGARDEQFF
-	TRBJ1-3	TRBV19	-	TGTGCCAGTAGTGATCTCTCTGGAAACACCATATATTTT	CASSDLSGNTIYF
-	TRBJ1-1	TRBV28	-	TGTGCCAGCAGTTTGGCCTCAGACGGCATGAACACTGAAGCTTTCTTT	CASSLASDGMNTEAFF
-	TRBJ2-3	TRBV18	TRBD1	TGTGCCAGCTGCCCCGACAGGGGGAAAGATACGCAGTATTTT	CASCPDRGKDTQYF
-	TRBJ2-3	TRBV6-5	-	TGTGCCAGCAGGTCATGGACAGCGACAGATACGCAGTATTTT	CASRSWTATDTQYF
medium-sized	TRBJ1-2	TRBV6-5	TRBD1	TGTGCCAGCAGTATCGGGGACAGCTATGGCTACACCTTC	CASSIGDSYGYTF
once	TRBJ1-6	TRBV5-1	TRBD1	TGCGCCAGCAGCCTCGAGGGACAGGACAGCTCCTATAATTCACCCCTCCACTTT	CASSLEGQDSSYNSPLHF
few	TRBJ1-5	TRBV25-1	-	TGTGCCAGCAGTGACTACAGGCAGAATCAGCCCCAGCATTTT	CASSDYRQNQPQHF
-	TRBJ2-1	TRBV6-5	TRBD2	TGTGCCAGCAGCCTAAGACTAGCGGGCGTCAATGAGCAGTTCTTC	CASSLRLAGVNEQFF
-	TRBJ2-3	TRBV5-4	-	TGTGCCAGCAGCTTGCGTCTGATCCCAGATACGCAGTATTTT	CASSLRLIPDTQYF
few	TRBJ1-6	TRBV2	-	TGTGCCAGCAGTGTCGGTTCTGGGGCACCCCTCCACTTT	CASSVGSGAPLHF